This passage covers 31 T cell receptor beta chains from one sample sequenced in a study of OX40 agonist ivuxolimab in advanced cancers. Assay: immunoSEQ multiplex PCR; the TCRdb copy retains only in-frame clones and omits some. The sample includes about 100,000 clones, about 96% of them seen just once. The specimen was CD4+ or CD8+ T cells sorted from blood, collected in a trial of the OX40 agonist ivuxolimab. The receptors derive from an adult with an advanced solid tumor such as melanoma, head and neck, liver or kidney cancer.

The chain has TRBV10-3 and TRBJ2-1, with 10 positions matching TRBD2. V shed 2 bases, J shed 3 bases, and the junction held 4 bases outside the gene matches. Germline V gene data show CDR1 as ENHRY and CDR2 as SYGVKD. The CDR3 has 16 amino acids. The CDR3 protein is CAISEKPSGGYNEQFF. The CDR3 nucleotides are TGTGCCATCAGTGAGAAGCCTAGCGGGGGCTACAATGAGCAGTTCTTC.

This chain joins TRBV25-1 and TRBJ2-3; D is possibly TRBD1 or TRBD2 (6 bases each). Trimming took off 6 bases at V and 3 bases at J, with 25 bases between the two ends. The germline CDR1 and CDR2 sequences are MGHDK and SYGVNS. This CDR3 spans 18 amino acids. The CDR3 DNA reads TGTGCCAGCAGGTCGGGGGCATTCTCCGGCCTAGAGACAGATACGCAGTATTTT. Protein product: CASRSGAFSGLETDTQYF.

The gene calls are TRBV7-7 and TRBJ2-3, with 7 nucleotides matching TRBD2. Per the germline V gene, CDR1 is SSHAT and CDR2 is FNYEAQ (reference sequence). The length of the CDR3 is 15 residues. Losses at the gene ends were 5 bases for V and 3 bases for J; bases not matched to a gene: 8. In DNA form, the CDR3 reads TGTGCCAGCAGCCGCGGGGGAGGTGGAACAGATACGCAGTATTTT. Translation gives CASSRGGGGTDTQYF.

The gene calls are TRBV19 and TRBJ1-1, with a possible D match to TRBD1 (6 bases). CDR3 length: 12 amino acids. Trimming took 7 bases from V and 10 from J, leaving 16 bases between them. The germline CDR1 and CDR2 sequences are LNHDA and SQIVND (reference sequence). CDR3 sequence reads: CASTPGGGGAFF. CDR3 nucleotides: TGTGCCAGTACCCCCGGAGGGGGGGGAGCTTTCTTT.

J is TRBJ2-7 and V is TRBV19, with 10 positions matching TRBD1. This CDR3 region has 14 residues. Germline V gene data show CDR1 as LNHDA and CDR2 as SQIVND (reference sequence). V gave up 7 bases and J gave up 3 bases; unmatched junction bases: 6. The CDR3 sequence: CASNPGQGIYEQYF. The CDR3 bases are TGTGCCAGTAATCCGGGACAGGGGATCTACGAGCAGTACTTC. Filled out from reference TRBV19 and TRBJ2-7, the complete variable domain reads DGGITQSPKYLFRKEGQNVTLSCEQNLNHDAMYWYRQDPGQGLRLIYYSQIVNDFQKGDIAEGYSVSREKKESFPLTVTSAQKNPTAFYLCASNPGQGIYEQYFGPGTRLTVT.

The chain has TRBV18 and TRBJ2-7; D remains unclear. The CDR3 is 15 amino acids. Between the trimmed V and J ends, which lost 3 bases and 2 bases, there was a span of 14 bases. Germline V CDR1 and CDR2: KGHSH, LQKENI. For the CDR3, the DNA is TGTGCCAGCTCACCGGAAATACGCGGCCCCTACGAGCAGTACTTC. Protein: CASSPEIRGPYEQYF.

The chain carries TRBV5-8 and TRBJ2-3; maybe TRBD2 (5 bases). The CDR3 contains 14 residues. V lost 2 bases and J 4 bases, leaving 11 bases between the germline ends. The germline V gene encodes CDR1 SGHTS and CDR2 YDEGEE. The CDR3 DNA sequence: TGTGCCAGCAGCTTTCTAGCAGGTGCAGATACGCAGTATTTT. This gives the protein CASSFLAGADTQYF.

This clone has a handful of counts. The chain couples TRBV6-5 to TRBJ2-7; 8 bases fit TRBD1. Germline V lookup: CDR1 MNHEY, CDR2 SVGAGI. V trimming: 0 bases; J trimming: 6 bases; junction bases outside the gene matches: 7. The CDR3 spans 15 residues. CDR3 region: CASSYSQTGAGEQYF. The CDR3 DNA follows: TGTGCCAGCAGTTACTCCCAGACAGGGGCTGGCGAGCAGTACTTC.

The rearrangement uses TRBV2 and TRBJ2-7, with D perhaps TRBD1 (6 bases). Between the trimmed V and J ends, which lost 7 bases and 0 bases, there was a span of 13 bases. CDR3 size: 14 residues. From germline, CDR1 is SNHLY and CDR2 FYNNEI. CDR3 sequence reads: CASIGTLSSYEQYF. The DNA for the CDR3 is TGTGCCAGCATCGGGACACTTAGCTCCTACGAGCAGTACTTC.

In its sample, this clone was seen once. This chain connects TRBV27 to TRBJ2-4; D tentatively reads TRBD1 or TRBD2 (5 bases each). The V end lost 4 bases, the J end lost 10 bases, and 14 bases lay between the germline ends. This CDR3 region has 13 residues. CDR1 is MNHEY, CDR2 SMNVEV, per germline (reference sequence). The CDR3 protein is CASSSGAERIQYF. CDR3 bases: TGTGCCAGCAGTTCCGGGGCCGAACGAATTCAGTACTTC.

The CDR3 protein is CASSPTSGGADEQFF. As DNA, the CDR3 is TGTGCCAGCAGCCCTACTAGCGGGGGGGCGGATGAGCAGTTCTTC. The chain is built from TRBV7-9 and TRBJ2-1, with 13 positions matching TRBD2. Germline values: CDR1 SEHNR, CDR2 FQNEAQ (reference sequence). V was pared by 5 bases and J by 8 bases, with 6 bases of the junction left unmatched. The CDR3 contains 15 residues.

J is TRBJ1-1 and V is TRBV4-2; D is perhaps TRBD1 (6 bases). The CDR3 extends over 14 amino acids. V lost 4 bases and J lost 1, with 10 bases in between. CDR1 and CDR2 from the germline V gene are LGHNA and YNFKEQ. CDR3 sequence: CASSRGGGNTEAFF. The DNA for the CDR3 is TGTGCCAGCAGCCGAGGAGGGGGGAACACTGAAGCTTTCTTT.

The chain joins TRBV5-1 to TRBJ2-1; 9 bases are shared with TRBD2. The CDR3 consists of 16 residues. Germline lookup yields CDR1 SGHRS and CDR2 YFSETQ. The V and J ends lost 2 bases and 0 bases, in that order; junction bases with no gene match: 3. DNA for the CDR3: TGCGCCAGCAGCTTTTCAGCGGGAGGCTCCTACAATGAGCAGTTCTTC. This translates into CASSFSAGGSYNEQFF.

The chain carries TRBV19 and TRBJ2-3, with D unresolved. V lost 8 bases and J lost 4, with 13 bases in between. There are 13 residues in the CDR3. Germline CDR1 is LNHDA and CDR2 is SQIVND (reference sequence). Here the CDR3 DNA reads TGTGCCAGTCGAACAAGATCCGCAGATACGCAGTATTTT. It is translated as CASRTRSADTQYF.

In this sample, this clone turned up once. V usage is TRBV6-5 and J usage is TRBJ2-1; 7 positions agree with TRBD1. V lost 5 bases to trimming and J lost 10 bases; unmatched junction nucleotides: 11. The germline V gene has CDR1 MNHEY and CDR2 SVGAGI. This CDR3 has 14 amino acids. Written as DNA, the CDR3 is TGTGCCAGCAGTCCGGGCCTACCAGGGGGAGAGCAGTTCTTC. Translation gives CASSPGLPGGEQFF.

The rearrangement uses TRBV19 and TRBJ2-7, with TRBD1 matching over 10 bases. CDR1 LNHDA and CDR2 SQIVND come from the germline V gene (reference sequence). The ends lost 5 bases at V and 4 bases at J; junction bases unmatched: 5. This CDR3 is 14 amino acids long. This CDR3 is CASSLGTGEYEQYF. For the CDR3, the DNA is TGTGCCAGTAGTCTTGGGACAGGGGAGTACGAGCAGTACTTC.

This rearrangement joins TRBV11-2 to TRBJ1-3, with a possible D match to TRBD1 (6 bases). The V gene's germline CDR1 is SGHAT and CDR2 FQNNGV. CDR3 length: 14 amino acids. The V end lost 5 bases, the J end lost 0 bases, and 8 bases lay between the germline ends. The CDR3 DNA sequence: TGTGCCAGCAGCCTAGGGGGCTCTGGAAACACCATATATTTT. Its protein is CASSLGGSGNTIYF.

The V and J genes are TRBV9 and TRBJ2-5; D perhaps matches TRBD1 (6 bases). The CDR3 has 14 amino acids. Germline assignment: CDR1 SGDLS and CDR2 YYNGEE. V was pared by 0 bases and J by 2 bases, with 8 bases between. Here the CDR3 reads CASSVGGTQETQYF. CDR3 nucleotides: TGTGCCAGCAGCGTAGGGGGGACACAAGAGACCCAGTACTTC.

This chain uses TRBV27 with TRBJ1-1; D remains ambiguous. Between the trimmed V and J ends, which lost 3 bases and 0 bases, there was a span of 5 bases. CDR3 length: 13 amino acids. Germline CDR1 MNHEY, CDR2 SMNVEV (reference sequence). The CDR3 sequence is CASSFSVNTEAFF. The CDR3 nucleotides read TGTGCCAGCAGTTTCTCTGTGAACACTGAAGCTTTCTTT.

V usage is TRBV7-2 and J usage is TRBJ1-2; 8 nucleotides line up with TRBD1. The junction had 12 bases not matched to a gene; V was cut back by 1 base and J by 8 bases. This CDR3 has 16 amino acids. Looked up from germline, CDR1 is SGHTA and CDR2 is FQGNSA. DNA for the CDR3: TGTGCCAGCAGCTTAGTAAGGGCAGGGGGCGATTTGGGCTACACCTTC. Translation: CASSLVRAGGDLGYTF.

V usage is TRBV7-2 and J usage is TRBJ2-5; D ambiguous. This CDR3 is 17 amino acids long. Trimming stripped 4 bases from V and 0 bases from J, with 18 bases between. Germline values: CDR1 SGHTA, CDR2 FQGNSA. The CDR3 DNA is TGTGCCAGCAGCTCCTTAAACTCCCCGGCAGACCAAGAGACCCAGTACTTC. Amino acids: CASSSLNSPADQETQYF. Based on the CDR3 plus reference TRBV7-2 and TRBJ2-5, the full variable domain is GAGVSQSPSNKVTEKGKDVELRCDPISGHTALYWYRQSLGQGLEFLIYFQGNSAPDKSGLPSDRFSAERTGGSVSTLTIQRTQQEDSAVYLCASSSLNSPADQETQYFGPGTRLLVL.

The V gene is TRBV5-1, the J gene TRBJ2-7; D remains ambiguous. V was clipped by 0 bases and J by 2 bases, with 3 bases between them. Germline V CDR1 and CDR2: SGHRS, YFSETQ. CDR3 size: 12 residues. CDR3 amino acids: CASSLVTYEQYF. CDR3 in DNA: TGCGCCAGCAGCTTGGTTACCTACGAGCAGTACTTC.

The rearrangement uses TRBV21-1 and TRBJ2-4; the table assigns TRBD1, which was not confirmed against the DNA. TRBV21-1 is tagged as a pseudogene. The CDR3 totals 19 residues. CDR3 DNA: TGTGCCAGAACAAAATGTTCCTTACCGGGACACGGAGATGAAAACATTCAGTACTTC. Translation: CARTKCSLPGHGDENIQYF.

V gene TRBV2 combines with J gene TRBJ2-5; D is perhaps TRBD2 (6 bases). The CDR3 spans 13 residues. Germline V gene data show CDR1 as SNHLY and CDR2 as FYNNEI. The V and J ends lost 11 bases and 2 bases respectively, with 15 bases between them. Here the CDR3 DNA reads TGTGCCTTCCAAACAGGAGGGCAAGAGACCCAGTACTTC. This encodes CAFQTGGQETQYF.

This chain joins TRBV7-2 and TRBJ2-2, with 9 positions matching TRBD2. V shed 4 bases, J shed 6 bases, and the junction held 9 bases outside the gene matches. The CDR3 consists of 16 residues. Looked up from germline, CDR1 is SGHTA and CDR2 is FQGNSA. The CDR3 region has the DNA TGTGCCAGCAGCTCGCTAGCGGGGACGCGGGCCGGGGAGCTGTTTTTT. This encodes CASSSLAGTRAGELFF.

This chain joins TRBV2 and TRBJ1-1; possibly TRBD1 for D (5 bases). Germline-derived CDR1 and CDR2 are SNHLY and FYNNEI. This CDR3 is 13 amino acids long. The germline V and J ends were trimmed by 6 bases and 4 bases, with 12 bases remaining between them. CDR3 DNA sequence: TGTGCCAGCAGGCTGGACACGGGCACTGAAGCTTTCTTT. This translates into CASRLDTGTEAFF.

Note on this clone: The germline gene is not matched at one end of the junction; a read error may be the cause. The genes are TRBV27 and TRBJ2-7; D call uncertain. There are 13 residues in the CDR3. Germline V gene sequence: CDR1 MNHEY, CDR2 SMNVEV (reference sequence). The CDR3 coding sequence is TGTGCCAGCAGTTTAACCGGCTCCCACGAGCAGTACTTC. Translating it yields CASSLTGSHEQYF.

This clone was recorded once. CDR3 sequence: CASSGTSGSDQFF. CDR3 in DNA: TGTGCCAGCAGCGGGACTAGCGGGAGTGATCAGTTCTTC. The genes are TRBV7-7 and TRBJ2-1, with TRBD2 identical over 14 bases. The CDR3 is made up of 13 amino acids. Germline V gene sequence: CDR1 SSHAT, CDR2 FNYEAQ (reference sequence). The ends lost 5 bases at V and 13 bases at J; junction bases unmatched: 4. Full variable domain (missing parts from reference TRBV7-7 and TRBJ2-1): GAGVSQSPRYKVTKRGQDVTLRCDPISSHATLYWYQQALGQGPEFLTYFNYEAQPDKSGLPSDRFSAERPEGSISTLTIQRTEQRDSAMYRCASSGTSGSDQFFGPGTRLTVL.

The chain employs TRBV18 and TRBJ2-7, with unresolved D. V was pared by 3 bases and J by 2 bases, with 11 bases between. The germline V gene has CDR1 KGHSH and CDR2 LQKENI. The CDR3 contains 14 residues. CDR3 sequence reads: CASSPTDGPYEQYF. CDR3 sequence (DNA): TGTGCCAGCTCACCTACGGACGGCCCCTACGAGCAGTACTTC.

This sequence joins TRBV6-1 and TRBJ1-5; tentatively, D is TRBD1 (5 bases). Germline V gene sequence: CDR1 MNHNS, CDR2 SASEGT. The V end lost 5 bases, the J end lost 4 bases, and 12 bases lay between the germline ends. The CDR3 is 14 amino acids. CDR3 loop: CASSFRGYNQPQHF. The CDR3 DNA is TGTGCCAGCAGTTTTCGGGGGTATAATCAGCCCCAGCATTTT.

The V and J genes are TRBV7-9 and TRBJ1-1; possible D gene TRBD1, 6 bases. Trimming pared 5 bases from V and 1 base from J, leaving 8 bases between. The CDR3 length is 13 residues. Germline CDR1 and CDR2: SEHNR and FQNEAQ (reference sequence). Written as DNA, the CDR3 is TGTGCCAGCAGCCGACAGGAGAACACTGAAGCTTTCTTT. Its translation: CASSRQENTEAFF.